This T cell receptor (beta chain) emerged from a study of tumor and adjacent non-tumor tissue in lung cancer. Overall study: Samples averaged about 4.2 million productive TCRbeta reads each.

For this clonotype: Its antigen remains unknown. One base away lies a much larger clone, so this may be a sequencing read error.

A modified ARM-PCR protocol with three rounds of nested PCR amplified TCRbeta. A single record per CDR3 protein comes from TCRdb applying MiXCR to the multiplex PCR reads. The data hold under 95,000 distinct CDR3 sequences, with about 66% observed a single time. This sample's RNA came from whole unsorted tissue. General observations from the study: Higher tumor TCR diversity was associated with shorter survival. Top 100 clones took a larger repertoire share in normal lung.

This CDR3 spans 14 amino acids. Looked up from germline, CDR1 is DFQATT and CDR2 is SNEGSKA (reference sequence). The sequence came from a man aged 55-75 years with non-small cell lung cancer. The sample consisted of lung tumor tissue. The V call is TRBV20-1, the J call TRBJ2-1; D uncertain. CDR3 sequence reads: CSLHPAKRYNEQFF. CDR3 DNA: TGCAGCCTTCACCCGGCAAAAAGGTACAATGAGCAGTTCTTC.